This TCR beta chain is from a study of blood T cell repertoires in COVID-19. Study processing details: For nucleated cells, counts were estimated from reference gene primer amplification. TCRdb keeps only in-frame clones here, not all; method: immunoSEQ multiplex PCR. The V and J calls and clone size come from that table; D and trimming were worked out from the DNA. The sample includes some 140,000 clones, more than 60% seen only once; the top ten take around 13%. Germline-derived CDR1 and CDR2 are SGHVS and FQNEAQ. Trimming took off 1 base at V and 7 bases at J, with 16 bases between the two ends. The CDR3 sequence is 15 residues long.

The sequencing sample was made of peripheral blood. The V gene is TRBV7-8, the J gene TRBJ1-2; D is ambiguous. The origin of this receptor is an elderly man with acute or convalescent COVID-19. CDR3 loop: CASSLVAGPLGGYTF. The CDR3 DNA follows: TGTGCCAGCAGCTTAGTGGCAGGTCCTCTGGGTGGCTACACCTTC.